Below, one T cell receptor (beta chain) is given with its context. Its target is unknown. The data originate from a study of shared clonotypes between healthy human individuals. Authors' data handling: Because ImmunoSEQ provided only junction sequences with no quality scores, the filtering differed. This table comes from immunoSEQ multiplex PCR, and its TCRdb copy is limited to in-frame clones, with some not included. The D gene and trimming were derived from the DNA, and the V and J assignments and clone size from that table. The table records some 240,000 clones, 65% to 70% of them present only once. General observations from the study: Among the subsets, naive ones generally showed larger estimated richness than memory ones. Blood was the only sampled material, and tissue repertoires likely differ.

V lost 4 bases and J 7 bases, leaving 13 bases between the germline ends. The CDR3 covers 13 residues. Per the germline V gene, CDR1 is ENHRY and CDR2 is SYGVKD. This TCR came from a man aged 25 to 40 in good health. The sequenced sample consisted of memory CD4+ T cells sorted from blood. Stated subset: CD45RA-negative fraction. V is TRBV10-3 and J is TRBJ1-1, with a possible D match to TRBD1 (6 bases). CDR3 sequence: CAISGQVLGEAFF. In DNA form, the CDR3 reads TGTGCCATCAGTGGACAGGTTTTGGGTGAAGCTTTCTTT.